The 28 T cell receptor beta chains listed next were all sequenced from one sample in a study of blood T cells in healthy people across ages. A sample-barcoded 5' primer and a J-beta primer mix were used in a second PCR of roughly 6 to 12 cycles. MiXCR was run by TCRdb on the 5' RACE reads, yielding one entry per CDR3 protein. The repertoire holds 900,000 to 950,000 distinct CDR3 sequences, with 25% to 35% as singletons. The data were also submitted as part of a second study, on T cells of mothers and their children.

The sample was blood. These receptor sequences come from a middle-aged woman in good health.

The chain uses TRBV11-2 and TRBJ2-5; D unresolved. The CDR3 loop spans 13 amino acids. The germline V gene has CDR1 SGHAT and CDR2 FQNNGV. Trimming stripped 3 bases from V and 5 bases from J, with 10 bases between. The DNA of the CDR3 is TGTGCCAGCAGCTTCCCACCCGGGGAGACCCAGTACTTC. Translating it yields CASSFPPGETQYF.

In this sample, this clonotype turned up many times. This rearrangement joins TRBV15 to TRBJ2-1, with D possibly matching TRBD1 (6 bases). Germline V gene sequence: CDR1 LNHNV, CDR2 YYDKDF (reference sequence). Trimming pared 0 bases from V and 9 bases from J, leaving 18 bases between. The CDR3 runs to 16 residues. The CDR3 DNA is TGTGCCACCAGCAGAGAGGCCAGGGGCCCTACCGGTGAGCAGTTCTTC. Its translation: CATSREARGPTGEQFF.

This clonotype was detected a few times. The chain uses TRBV20-1 and TRBJ2-7; 8 nucleotides align to TRBD2. CDR3 length equals 15 residues. Germline CDR1 DFQATT, CDR2 SNEGSKA (reference sequence). Trimming took 3 bases from V and 6 from J; bases not matched to a gene: 13. CDR3 nucleotide sequence: TGCAGTGCTAGTGGGGGGGCGGGGGGCCGCACCGAGCAGTACTTC. Translated, it gives CSASGGAGGRTEQYF.

V usage is TRBV20-1 and J usage is TRBJ1-1, with 7 nucleotides matching TRBD1. The CDR3 extends over 13 amino acids. V gave up 7 bases and J gave up 3 bases; unmatched junction bases: 8. Germline-derived CDR1 and CDR2 are DFQATT and SNEGSKA (reference sequence). The CDR3 protein is CSENRGTDTEAFF. DNA for the CDR3: TGCAGTGAAAACAGGGGAACGGACACTGAAGCTTTCTTT.

This clonotype was seen many times. The V and J genes are TRBV10-3 and TRBJ2-5; 8 bases align to TRBD1. Germline trimming cut 8 bases from V and 2 bases from J; bases unmatched to any gene: 7. Germline V gene sequence: CDR1 ENHRY, CDR2 SYGVKD. The CDR3 sequence is 14 residues long. CDR3 protein: CAIGRTGIQETQYF. Here the CDR3 DNA reads TGTGCCATCGGCAGGACAGGGATTCAAGAGACCCAGTACTTC.

The V gene is TRBV20-1, the J gene TRBJ1-1; no clear D. The CDR3 extends over 16 amino acids. Germline-derived CDR1 and CDR2 are DFQATT and SNEGSKA (reference sequence). Trimming left V 0 bases short and J 3 bases short, with 17 bases between. CDR3 amino acids: CSARDPGTHMDTEAFF. DNA of the CDR3: TGCAGTGCTAGAGATCCCGGAACACACATGGACACTGAAGCTTTCTTT.

On this clonotype: A read error may account for a junction end that differs from germline. V and J are TRBV27 and TRBJ2-7; 7 bases are a match to TRBD2. Germline values: CDR1 MNHEY, CDR2 SMNVEV (reference sequence). The CDR3 loop spans 14 amino acids. The CDR3 region has the DNA TGTGCCAGCAGCGCCGGGACTACCTCCCACGAGCAGTACTTC. Translated: CASSAGTTSHEQYF.

To note about this clonotype: This clone may be a read error of a much larger clone one base away. The chain couples TRBV7-2 to TRBJ2-7; the D gene could be TRBD1 or TRBD2 (5 bases each). CDR1 is SGHTA, CDR2 FQGNSA, per germline. The CDR3 runs 15 residues. The CDR3 is CASSYGTRSSYGQYF. As DNA, the CDR3 is TGTGCCAGCAGCTATGGGACCCGGAGCTCCTACGGGCAGTACTTC.

V gene TRBV20-1 combines with J gene TRBJ2-4; the match to TRBD1 covers 10 bases. V was clipped by 4 bases and J by 11 bases; unmatched bases: 17. The CDR3 contains 16 residues. Germline V gene data show CDR1 as DFQATT and CDR2 as SNEGSKA (reference sequence). CDR3 loop: CSAILGQGIPRNVQYF. The CDR3 bases are TGCAGTGCTATACTGGGACAGGGGATACCCAGGAACGTTCAGTACTTC.

This chain links TRBV7-8 with TRBJ2-7; 10 bases match TRBD2. V shed 5 bases and J 3 bases; nucleotides not matched to a gene: 7. CDR3 length: 15 residues. The germline V gene encodes CDR1 SGHVS and CDR2 FQNEAQ. Written as DNA, the CDR3 is TGTGCCAGCAGCCGTAGCGGGAGGAGGGTCTACGAGCAGTACTTC. Translating it yields CASSRSGRRVYEQYF.

This clonotype was observed at least ten times. Relative to the germline gene, one junction end is altered; a read error may explain this. The rearrangement joins TRBV12-3 or TRBV12-4 to TRBJ2-5; 9 bases line up with TRBD2. This CDR3 contains 15 residues. The CDR3 is CASSNRGGDQEIQYF. CDR3 nucleotide sequence: TGTGCCAGCAGCAACCGCGGGGGGGACCAAGAGATCCAGTACTTC.

This clonotype has a handful of counts. The V and J genes are TRBV10-3 and TRBJ1-2; tentative D call: TRBD1 (5 bases). The CDR3 loop spans 14 amino acids. CDR1 ENHRY and CDR2 SYGVKD come from the germline V gene. V lost 0 bases and J lost 8, with 13 bases in between. In DNA, the CDR3 is TGTGCCATCAGTGAGTCGAAGGGGCTCTTCGGCTACACCTTC. This translates into CAISESKGLFGYTF.

In its sample, this clonotype was seen many times. V is TRBV7-3 and J is TRBJ2-6; 9 bases are a match to TRBD1. CDR3 length equals 22 residues. V lost 3 bases to trimming and J lost 1 base; unmatched junction nucleotides: 19. CDR1 SGHTA and CDR2 FQGTGA come from the germline V gene. The CDR3 here is CASSFPLKGTGTSFSGANVLTF. DNA of the CDR3: TGTGCCAGCAGCTTCCCCCTTAAAGGGACAGGGACCTCATTTTCTGGGGCCAACGTCCTGACTTTC. Together with reference TRBV7-3 and TRBJ2-6, the CDR3 gives the full variable domain: GAGVSQTPSNKVTEKGKYVELRCDPISGHTALYWYRQSLGQGPEFLIYFQGTGAADDSGLPNDRFFAVRPEGSVSTLKIQRTERGDSAVYLCASSFPLKGTGTSFSGANVLTFGAGSRLTVL.

This chain connects TRBV27 to TRBJ2-2; D unresolved. Germline-derived CDR1 and CDR2 are MNHEY and SMNVEV (reference sequence). The CDR3 has 11 residues. Between the trimmed V and J ends, which lost 8 bases and 13 bases, there was a span of 14 bases. This CDR3 reads CASPHRRGLFF. The CDR3 bases are TGTGCCAGCCCACACCGACGTGGGCTGTTTTTT.

The gene calls are TRBV7-2 and TRBJ1-2; the D gene is possibly TRBD1 (6 bases). V was cut by 0 bases and J by 6 bases, with 14 bases left in between. The CDR3 length is 15 residues. CDR1 and CDR2 from the germline V gene are SGHTA and FQGNSA. CDR3 protein: CASSLAGQGWNGYTF. The CDR3 bases are TGTGCCAGCAGCTTAGCCGGGCAGGGGTGGAATGGCTACACCTTC.

This clonotype was observed many times. The chain is built from TRBV20-1 and TRBJ2-7; D unclear. The germline V gene encodes CDR1 DFQATT and CDR2 SNEGSKA (reference sequence). The CDR3 consists of 13 residues. Trimming removed 0 bases at V and 3 bases at J, with 9 bases between. As DNA, the CDR3 is TGCAGTGCTAGAGATCCACAGCACTACGAGCAGTACTTC. The encoded protein is CSARDPQHYEQYF.

This clonotype has a single count. The CDR3 protein is CASSEGSGSFRETQYF. DNA for the CDR3: TGTGCCAGCAGTGAAGGTAGCGGGAGTTTTCGCGAGACCCAGTACTTC. This chain links TRBV25-1 with TRBJ2-4, with 9 bases that match TRBD2. The DNA end is a closer match to TRBJ2-5, so the J assignment may be wrong. CDR3 size: 16 residues. Germline V gene lookup returns CDR1 MGHDK and CDR2 SYGVNS.

The chain carries TRBV28 and TRBJ2-2, with D tentatively TRBD1 or TRBD2 (5 bases each). V gave up 11 bases and J gave up 6 bases, with 13 bases separating them. Germline lookup yields CDR1 MDHEN and CDR2 SYDVKM. This CDR3 region has 12 residues. DNA for the CDR3: TGTGCCTCGTTGGGGGATCCCGGGGAGCTGTTTTTT. Translating gives CASLGDPGELFF.

Many counts were recorded for this clonotype. This chain connects TRBV6-5 to TRBJ1-2; D is unresolved. The CDR3 totals 14 residues. Germline assignment: CDR1 MNHEY and CDR2 SVGAGI. Trimming shortened V by 3 bases and J by 2 bases, and 10 bases separated the two germline ends. The CDR3 loop reads CASSYTAVNYGYTF. The CDR3 coding sequence is TGTGCCAGCAGTTATACAGCTGTCAACTATGGCTACACCTTC.

This sequence joins TRBV15 and TRBJ2-5; either TRBD1 or TRBD2 may supply D (5 bases each). V lost 1 base to trimming and J lost 5 bases, with 14 bases between them. The length of the CDR3 is 15 residues. Germline CDR1 is LNHNV and CDR2 is YYDKDF (reference sequence). Here the CDR3 DNA reads TGTGCCACCAGCAGAGTACGAGGGGCATGGGAGACCCAGTACTTC. It yields the protein CATSRVRGAWETQYF.

The chain employs TRBV20-1 and TRBJ2-5; 7 bases agree with TRBD1. Looked up from germline, CDR1 is DFQATT and CDR2 is SNEGSKA (reference sequence). Trimming cost V 5 bases and J 5 bases; bases outside gene matches: 11. CDR3 length: 14 amino acids. The CDR3 bases are TGCAGTGCTGTTTGGTCAGGGGGTTTGGAGACCCAGTACTTC. It is translated as CSAVWSGGLETQYF.

This clonotype occurred many times. The rearrangement joins TRBV5-4 to TRBJ2-7; D is undetermined. Germline values: CDR1 SGHNT, CDR2 YYREEE (reference sequence). The CDR3 spans 15 residues. The V end was cut by 0 bases, the J end by 3 bases, with 13 bases between. CDR3 residues: CASSLGASDGYEQYF. Written as DNA, the CDR3 is TGTGCCAGCAGCTTGGGAGCTTCGGATGGCTACGAGCAGTACTTC.

The rearrangement uses TRBV7-2 and TRBJ2-7; possibly TRBD2 for D (6 bases). The germline V gene has CDR1 SGHTA and CDR2 FQGNSA. The length of the CDR3 is 15 residues. V lost 4 bases, J lost 10 bases, and 23 bases lay in between. CDR3 loop: CASSSHRRVARTQYF. The CDR3 DNA follows: TGTGCCAGCAGCTCTCACCGGAGGGTAGCGCGAACCCAGTACTTC.

The chain uses TRBV28 and TRBJ2-4; D uncertain. Trimming removed 5 bases at V and 0 bases at J, with 23 bases between. Germline lookup yields CDR1 MDHEN and CDR2 SYDVKM. The CDR3 has 19 amino acids. In nucleotides, the CDR3 is TGTGCCAGCAGTCAGGATAGGGCAGGATTACAACTAGCCAAAAACATTCAGTACTTC. Protein sequence: CASSQDRAGLQLAKNIQYF.

This clonotype was counted a few times. The gene calls are TRBV24-1 and TRBJ2-5, with 9 bases lining up with TRBD1. The CDR3 spans 15 residues. Unmatched junction bases numbered 8, after V lost 5 bases and J lost 5 bases. CDR1 is KGHDR and CDR2 is SFDVKD in the germline V gene. The CDR3 sequence is CATSVGTGKTETQYF. CDR3 sequence (DNA): TGTGCCACCAGTGTAGGGACAGGGAAAACGGAGACCCAGTACTTC.

In the case of this clonotype: This sequence may be a read error, since a much larger clone differs from it by one base. The chain carries TRBV15 and TRBJ1-2; a possible D gene is TRBD1 (6 bases). The germline V and J ends were trimmed by 1 base and 2 bases, with 14 bases remaining between them. The CDR3 contains 16 residues. Germline assignment: CDR1 LNHNV and CDR2 YYDKDF (reference sequence). The CDR3 sequence: CATSRVGARQNYGYTF. CDR3 nucleotide sequence: TGTGCCACCAGCAGAGTGGGGGCGCGTCAGAACTATGGCTACACCTTC.

V usage is TRBV12-3 or TRBV12-4 and J usage is TRBJ1-5; tentatively, D is TRBD1 (6 bases). The CDR3 runs to 15 residues. V was shortened by 6 bases and J by 4 bases, with 16 bases between the two germline ends. The CDR3 DNA reads TGTGCCAGCAGACCCCCGGGGGGCCGGAATCAGCCCCAGCATTTT. Protein: CASRPPGGRNQPQHF.

This clonotype was observed a few times. The genes are TRBV2 and TRBJ2-7, with a tentative D call TRBD1 (7 bases). This CDR3 region has 13 residues. Germline V gene sequence: CDR1 SNHLY, CDR2 FYNNEI. Deletions cut 7 bases from V and 1 base from J, with 11 bases between. The CDR3 protein is CASIGGQSYEQYF. The CDR3 region has the DNA TGTGCCAGCATCGGGGGACAGTCCTACGAGCAGTACTTC.